Described below is a single T cell receptor (beta chain) sequence and its context. Preparation of the TCRbeta library involved a method that used unique molecular identifiers. TCRdb re-analysed the PCR reads in MiXCR, keeping a single row per CDR3 protein. This table holds about 500,000 distinct CDR3 sequences, 30% to 35% found once. These data belong to a study of T-cell reconstitution after alpha-beta-depleted transplantation in children. The CDR3 is 14 residues long. From germline, CDR1 is SQVTM and CDR2 ANQGSEA. The trim removed 0 bases at V and 6 bases at J, leaving 7 bases unmatched. The clonotype originates from a human donor who donated a stem cell graft to a child with aplastic anemia. V is TRBV29-1 and J is TRBJ1-2; 7 nucleotides agree with TRBD1. This material consisted of PBMCs from the stem cell graft donor, taken from the stem cell graft. CDR3 nucleotides: TGCAGCGTTGAAGATCTTAACACAGGGGATGGCTACACCTTC. It yields the protein CSVEDLNTGDGYTF.